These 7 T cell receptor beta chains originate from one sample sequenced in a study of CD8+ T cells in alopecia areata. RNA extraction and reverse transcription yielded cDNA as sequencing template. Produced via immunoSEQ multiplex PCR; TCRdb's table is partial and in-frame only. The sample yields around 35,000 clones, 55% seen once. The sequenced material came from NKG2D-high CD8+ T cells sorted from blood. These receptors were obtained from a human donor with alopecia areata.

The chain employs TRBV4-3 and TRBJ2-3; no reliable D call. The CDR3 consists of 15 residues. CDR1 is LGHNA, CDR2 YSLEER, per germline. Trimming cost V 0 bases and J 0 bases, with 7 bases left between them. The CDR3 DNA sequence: TGCGCCAGCAGCCAAGATCGCGTAAGCACAGATACGCAGTATTTT. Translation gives CASSQDRVSTDTQYF.

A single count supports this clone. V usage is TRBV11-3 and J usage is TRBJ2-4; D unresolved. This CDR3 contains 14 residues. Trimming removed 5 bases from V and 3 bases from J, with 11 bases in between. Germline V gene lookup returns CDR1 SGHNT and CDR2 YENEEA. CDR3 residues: CASSPPVDKNIQYF. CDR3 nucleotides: TGTGCCAGCAGCCCGCCCGTCGACAAAAACATTCAGTACTTC.

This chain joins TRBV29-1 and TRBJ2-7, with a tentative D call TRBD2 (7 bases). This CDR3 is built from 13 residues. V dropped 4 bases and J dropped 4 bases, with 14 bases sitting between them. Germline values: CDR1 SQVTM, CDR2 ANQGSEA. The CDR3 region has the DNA TGCAGCGTTGTTTATAGGGGGGGATACGAGCAGTACTTC. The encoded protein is CSVVYRGGYEQYF.

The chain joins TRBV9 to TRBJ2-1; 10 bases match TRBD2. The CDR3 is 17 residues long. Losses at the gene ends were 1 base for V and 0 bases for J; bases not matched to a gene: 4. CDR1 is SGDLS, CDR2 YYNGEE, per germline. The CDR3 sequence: CASSVLGLANSYNEQFF. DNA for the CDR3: TGTGCCAGCAGCGTATTGGGACTAGCGAACTCCTACAATGAGCAGTTCTTC.

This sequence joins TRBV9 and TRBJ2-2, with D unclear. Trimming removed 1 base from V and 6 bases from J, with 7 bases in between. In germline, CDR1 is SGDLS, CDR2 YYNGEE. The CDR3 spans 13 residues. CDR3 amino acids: CASSVLEAGELFF. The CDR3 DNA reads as TGTGCCAGCAGCGTACTAGAAGCCGGGGAGCTGTTTTTT.

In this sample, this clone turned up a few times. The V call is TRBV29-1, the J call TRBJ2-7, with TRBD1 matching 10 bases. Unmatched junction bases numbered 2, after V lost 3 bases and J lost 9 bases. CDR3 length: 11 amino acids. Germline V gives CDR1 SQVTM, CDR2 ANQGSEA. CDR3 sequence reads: CSVEGQGTQYF. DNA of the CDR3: TGCAGCGTTGAGGGACAGGGGACGCAGTACTTC.

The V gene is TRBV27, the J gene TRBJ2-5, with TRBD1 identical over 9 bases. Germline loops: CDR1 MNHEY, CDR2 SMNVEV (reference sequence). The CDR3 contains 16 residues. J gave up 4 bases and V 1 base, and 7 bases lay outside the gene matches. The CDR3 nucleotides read TGTGCCAGCAGTTTATTGGGACAGGGTCTGGGAGAGACCCAGTACTTC. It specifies CASSLLGQGLGETQYF.